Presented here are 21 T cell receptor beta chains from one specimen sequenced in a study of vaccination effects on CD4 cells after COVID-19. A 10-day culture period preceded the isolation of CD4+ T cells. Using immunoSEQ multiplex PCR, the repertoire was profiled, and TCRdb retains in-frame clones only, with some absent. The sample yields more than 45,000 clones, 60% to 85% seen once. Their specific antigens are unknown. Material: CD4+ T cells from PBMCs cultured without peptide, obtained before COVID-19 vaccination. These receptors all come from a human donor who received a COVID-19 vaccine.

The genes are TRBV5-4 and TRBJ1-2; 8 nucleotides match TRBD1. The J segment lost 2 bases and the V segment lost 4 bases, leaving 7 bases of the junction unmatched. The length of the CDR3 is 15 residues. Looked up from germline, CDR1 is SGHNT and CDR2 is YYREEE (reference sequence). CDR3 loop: CASSPGGPTNYGYTF. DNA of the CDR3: TGTGCCAGCAGCCCAGGGGGCCCTACGAACTATGGCTACACCTTC.

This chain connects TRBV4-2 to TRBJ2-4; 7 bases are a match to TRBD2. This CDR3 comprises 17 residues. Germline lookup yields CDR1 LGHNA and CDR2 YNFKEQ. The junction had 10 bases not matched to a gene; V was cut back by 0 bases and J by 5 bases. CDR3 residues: CASSQDRLAYDQNIQYF. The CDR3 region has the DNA TGTGCCAGCAGCCAAGATCGACTAGCATACGACCAAAACATTCAGTACTTC.

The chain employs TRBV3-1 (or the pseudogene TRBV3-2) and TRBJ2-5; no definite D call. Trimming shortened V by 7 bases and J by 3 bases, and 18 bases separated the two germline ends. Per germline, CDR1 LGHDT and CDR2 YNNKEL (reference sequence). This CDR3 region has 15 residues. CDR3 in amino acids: CASTNRRTGKETQYF. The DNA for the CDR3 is TGTGCCAGCACCAACCGGCGGACCGGAAAAGAGACCCAGTACTTC.

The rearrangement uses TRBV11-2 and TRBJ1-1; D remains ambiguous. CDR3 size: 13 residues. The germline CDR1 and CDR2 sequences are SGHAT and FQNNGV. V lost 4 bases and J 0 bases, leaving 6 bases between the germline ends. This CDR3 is CASSSDMNTEAFF. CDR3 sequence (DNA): TGTGCCAGCAGCTCCGACATGAACACTGAAGCTTTCTTT.

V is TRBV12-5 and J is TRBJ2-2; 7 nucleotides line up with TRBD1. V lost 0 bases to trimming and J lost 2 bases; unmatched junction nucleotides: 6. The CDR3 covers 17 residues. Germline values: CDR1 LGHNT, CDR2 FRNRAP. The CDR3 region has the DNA TGTGCTAGTGGTTTGGTACTGCGACAGGGTAACACCGGGGAGCTGTTTTTT. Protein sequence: CASGLVLRQGNTGELFF. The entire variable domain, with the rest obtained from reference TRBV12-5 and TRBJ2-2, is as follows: DARVTQTPRHKVTEMGQEVTMRCQPILGHNTVFWYRQTMMQGLELLAYFRNRAPLDDSGMPKDRFSAEMPDATLATLKIQPSEPRDSAVYFCASGLVLRQGNTGELFFGEGSRLTVL.

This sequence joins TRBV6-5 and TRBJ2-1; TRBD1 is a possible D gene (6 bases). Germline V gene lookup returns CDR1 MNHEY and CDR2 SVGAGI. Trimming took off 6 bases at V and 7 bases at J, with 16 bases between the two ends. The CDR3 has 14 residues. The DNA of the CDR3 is TGTGCCAGCAGAGGGACACCAGCCGGGAATGAGCAGTTCTTC. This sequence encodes CASRGTPAGNEQFF.

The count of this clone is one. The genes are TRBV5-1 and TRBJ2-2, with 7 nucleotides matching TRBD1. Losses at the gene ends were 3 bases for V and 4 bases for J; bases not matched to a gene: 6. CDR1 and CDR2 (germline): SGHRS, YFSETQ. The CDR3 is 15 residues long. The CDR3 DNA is TGCGCCAGCAGCTCTCGGACAGGCGCCACCGGGGAGCTGTTTTTT. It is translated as CASSSRTGATGELFF.

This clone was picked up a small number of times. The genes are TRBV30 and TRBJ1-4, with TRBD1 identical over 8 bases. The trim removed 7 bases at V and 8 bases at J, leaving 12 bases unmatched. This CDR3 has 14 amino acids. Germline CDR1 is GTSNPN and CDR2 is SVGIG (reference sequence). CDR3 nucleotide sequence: TGTGCCTACGCCACCGGGACAGGACGGGAAAAACTGTTTTTT. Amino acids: CAYATGTGREKLFF. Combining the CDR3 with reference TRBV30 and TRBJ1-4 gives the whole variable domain SQTIHQWPATLVQPVGSPLSLECTVEGTSNPNLYWYRQAAGRGLQLLFYSVGIGQISSEVPQNLSASRPQDRQFILSSKKLLLSDSGFYLCAYATGTGREKLFFGSGTQLSVL.

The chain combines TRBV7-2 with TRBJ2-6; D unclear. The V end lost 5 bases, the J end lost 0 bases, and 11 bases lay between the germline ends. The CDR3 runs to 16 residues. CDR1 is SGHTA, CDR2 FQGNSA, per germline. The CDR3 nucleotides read TGTGCCAGCAGCCCGACTCGGAGCTCTGGGGCCAACGTCCTGACTTTC. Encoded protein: CASSPTRSSGANVLTF.

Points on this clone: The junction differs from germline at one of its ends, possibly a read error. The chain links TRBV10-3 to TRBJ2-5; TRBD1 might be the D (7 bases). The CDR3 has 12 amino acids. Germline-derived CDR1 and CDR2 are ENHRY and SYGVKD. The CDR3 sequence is CAVRGAEETQYF. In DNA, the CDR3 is TGTGCCGTCAGGGGGGCCGAAGAGACCCAGTACTTC.

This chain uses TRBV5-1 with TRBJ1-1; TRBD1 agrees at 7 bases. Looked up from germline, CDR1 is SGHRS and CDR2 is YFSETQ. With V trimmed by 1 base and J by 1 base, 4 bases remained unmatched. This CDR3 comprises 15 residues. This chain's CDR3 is CASSLLGTANTEAFF. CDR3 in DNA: TGCGCCAGCAGCTTGCTCGGGACAGCGAACACTGAAGCTTTCTTT.

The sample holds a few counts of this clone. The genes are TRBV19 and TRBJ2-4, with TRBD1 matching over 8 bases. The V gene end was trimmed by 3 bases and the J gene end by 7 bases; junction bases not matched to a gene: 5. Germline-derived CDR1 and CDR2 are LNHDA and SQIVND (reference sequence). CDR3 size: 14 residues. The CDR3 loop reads CASSIQGAGNIQYF. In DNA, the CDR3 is TGTGCCAGTAGTATCCAGGGGGCTGGGAACATTCAGTACTTC.

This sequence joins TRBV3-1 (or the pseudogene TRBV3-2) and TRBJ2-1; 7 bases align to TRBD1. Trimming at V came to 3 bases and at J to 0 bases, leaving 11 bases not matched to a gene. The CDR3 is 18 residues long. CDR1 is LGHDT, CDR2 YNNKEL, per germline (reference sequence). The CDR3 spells CASSHAGTAFFSYNEQFF. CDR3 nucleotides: TGTGCCAGCAGCCATGCCGGGACAGCATTCTTCTCCTACAATGAGCAGTTCTTC.

CDR3 amino acids: CASSLGGAANYGYTF. CDR3 nucleotide sequence: TGCGCCAGCAGCTTGGGGGGCGCCGCTAACTATGGCTACACCTTC. This chain uses TRBV5-1 with TRBJ1-2; D possibly corresponds to TRBD1 (5 bases). Germline CDR1 reads SGHRS; CDR2 reads YFSETQ. CDR3 length: 15 residues. The V gene lost 0 bases and the J gene lost 0 bases, with 9 bases spanning the gap.

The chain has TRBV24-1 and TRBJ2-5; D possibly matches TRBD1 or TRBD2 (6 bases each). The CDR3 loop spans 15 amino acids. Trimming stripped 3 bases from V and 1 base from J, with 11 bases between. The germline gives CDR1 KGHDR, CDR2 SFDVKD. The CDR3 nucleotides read TGTGCCACCAGTGATCCCGGGGGCGTCCAAGAGACCCAGTACTTC. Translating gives CATSDPGGVQETQYF.

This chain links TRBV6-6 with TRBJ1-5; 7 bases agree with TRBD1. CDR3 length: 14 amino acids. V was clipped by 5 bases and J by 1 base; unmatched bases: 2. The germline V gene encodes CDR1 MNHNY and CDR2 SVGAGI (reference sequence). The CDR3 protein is CASSPTGSNQPQHF. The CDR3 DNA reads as TGTGCCAGCAGTCCGACAGGGAGCAATCAGCCCCAGCATTTT.

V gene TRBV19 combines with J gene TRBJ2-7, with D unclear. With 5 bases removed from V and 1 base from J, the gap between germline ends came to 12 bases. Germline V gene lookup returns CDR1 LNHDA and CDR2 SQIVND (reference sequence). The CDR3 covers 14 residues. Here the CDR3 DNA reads TGTGCCAGTAGTGCCACGATCACTTCCTACGAGCAGTACGTC. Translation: CASSATITSYEQYV.

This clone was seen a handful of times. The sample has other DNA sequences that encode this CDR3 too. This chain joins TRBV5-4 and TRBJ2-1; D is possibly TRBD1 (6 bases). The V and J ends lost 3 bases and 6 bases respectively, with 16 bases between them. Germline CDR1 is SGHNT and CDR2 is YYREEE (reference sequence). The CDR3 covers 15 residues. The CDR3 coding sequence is TGTGCCAGCAGCTCGGGGACATCGGGTGGCAATGAGCAGTTCTTC. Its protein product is CASSSGTSGGNEQFF.

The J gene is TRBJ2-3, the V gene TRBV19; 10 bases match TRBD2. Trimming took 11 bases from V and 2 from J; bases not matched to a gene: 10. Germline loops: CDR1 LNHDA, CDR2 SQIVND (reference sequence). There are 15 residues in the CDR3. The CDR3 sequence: CAAGLAGAITDTQYF. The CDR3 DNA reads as TGTGCCGCCGGTCTAGCGGGGGCGATCACAGATACGCAGTATTTT.

For the CDR3, the DNA is TGTGCCAGCATCGCTGGACCTAGCACAGATACGCAGTATTTT. Amino acids: CASIAGPSTDTQYF. V and J are TRBV6-6 and TRBJ2-3, with D uncertain. Germline V gene data show CDR1 as MNHNY and CDR2 as SVGAGI (reference sequence). The CDR3 is 14 residues long. The V end lost 7 bases, the J end lost 0 bases, and 11 bases lay between the germline ends.

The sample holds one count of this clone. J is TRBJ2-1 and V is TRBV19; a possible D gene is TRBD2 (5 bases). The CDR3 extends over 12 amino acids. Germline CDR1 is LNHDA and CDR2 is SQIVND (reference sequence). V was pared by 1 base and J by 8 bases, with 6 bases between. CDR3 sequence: CASSIGGYEQFF. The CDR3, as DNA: TGTGCCAGTAGTATAGGAGGGTATGAGCAGTTCTTC.